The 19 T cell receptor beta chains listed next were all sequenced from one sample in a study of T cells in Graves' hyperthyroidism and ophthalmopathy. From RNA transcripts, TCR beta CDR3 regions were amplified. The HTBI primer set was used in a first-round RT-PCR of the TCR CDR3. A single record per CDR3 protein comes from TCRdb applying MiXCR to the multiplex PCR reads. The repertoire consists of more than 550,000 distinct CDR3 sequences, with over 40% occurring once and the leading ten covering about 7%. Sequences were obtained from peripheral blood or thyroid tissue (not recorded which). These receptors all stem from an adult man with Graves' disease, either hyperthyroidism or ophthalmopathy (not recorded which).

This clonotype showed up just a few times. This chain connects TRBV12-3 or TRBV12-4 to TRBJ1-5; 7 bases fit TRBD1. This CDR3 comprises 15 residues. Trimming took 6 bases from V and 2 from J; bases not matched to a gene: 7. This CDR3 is CASSPGGGGNQPQHF. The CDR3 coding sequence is TGTGCCAGCAGCCCAGGGGGGGGAGGCAATCAGCCCCAGCATTTT.

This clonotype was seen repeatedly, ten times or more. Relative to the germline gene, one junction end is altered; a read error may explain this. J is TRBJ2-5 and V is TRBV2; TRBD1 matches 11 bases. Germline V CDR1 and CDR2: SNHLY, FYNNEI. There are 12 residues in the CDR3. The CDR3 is CASSDWTGGLSF. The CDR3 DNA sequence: TGTGCCAGCAGTGATTGGACAGGGGGCCTGTCCTTC.

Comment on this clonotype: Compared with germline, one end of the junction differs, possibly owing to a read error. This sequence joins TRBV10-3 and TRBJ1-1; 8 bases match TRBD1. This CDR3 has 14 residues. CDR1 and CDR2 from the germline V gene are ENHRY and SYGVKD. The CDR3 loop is CASSYGTTGDEAFF. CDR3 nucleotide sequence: TGTGCCAGCAGTTACGGGACGACAGGGGATGAAGCTTTCTTT.

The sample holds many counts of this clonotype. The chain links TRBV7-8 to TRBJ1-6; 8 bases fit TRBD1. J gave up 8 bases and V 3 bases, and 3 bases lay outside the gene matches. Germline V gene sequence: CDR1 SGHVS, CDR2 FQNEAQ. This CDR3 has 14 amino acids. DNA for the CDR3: TGTGCCAGCAGCTTTCAGGGGGCGTATTCACCCCTCCACTTT. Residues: CASSFQGAYSPLHF.

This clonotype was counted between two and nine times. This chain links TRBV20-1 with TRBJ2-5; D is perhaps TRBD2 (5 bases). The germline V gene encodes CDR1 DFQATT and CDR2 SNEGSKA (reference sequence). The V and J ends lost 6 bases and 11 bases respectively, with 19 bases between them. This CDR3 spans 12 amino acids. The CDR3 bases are TGCAGTGCCCTCCACGGGGTGCCCCCTCAGTACTTC. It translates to CSALHGVPPQYF.

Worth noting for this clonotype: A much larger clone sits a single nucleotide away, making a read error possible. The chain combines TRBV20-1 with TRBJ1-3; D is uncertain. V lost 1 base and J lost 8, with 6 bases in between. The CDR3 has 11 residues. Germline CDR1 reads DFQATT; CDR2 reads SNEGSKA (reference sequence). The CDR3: CSARASDTIYF. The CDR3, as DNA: TGCAGTGCTAGAGCGTCCGACACCATATATTTT.

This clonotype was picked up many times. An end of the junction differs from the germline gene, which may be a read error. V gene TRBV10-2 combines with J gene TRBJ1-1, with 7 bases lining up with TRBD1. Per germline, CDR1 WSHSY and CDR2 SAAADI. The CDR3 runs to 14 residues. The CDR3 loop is CASRRGPMNTEAFF. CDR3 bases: TGTGCCAGCAGGAGGGGGCCGATGAACACTGAAGCTTTCTTT.

DNA of the CDR3: TGTGCCAGCAGTGAAATCTGGGGTTTCAATCAGCCCCAGCATTTT. Its translation: CASSEIWGFNQPQHF. This chain uses TRBV2 with TRBJ1-5; D unresolved. The CDR3 totals 15 residues. The V end lost 2 bases, the J end lost 3 bases, and 11 bases lay between the germline ends. Per germline, CDR1 SNHLY and CDR2 FYNNEI. The full variable domain, with the rest looked up from reference TRBV2 and TRBJ1-5, is EPEVTQTPSHQVTQMGQEVILRCVPISNHLYFYWYRQILGQKVEFLVSFYNNEISEKSEIFDDQFSVERPDGSNFTLKIRSTKLEDSAMYFCASSEIWGFNQPQHFGDGTRLSIL.

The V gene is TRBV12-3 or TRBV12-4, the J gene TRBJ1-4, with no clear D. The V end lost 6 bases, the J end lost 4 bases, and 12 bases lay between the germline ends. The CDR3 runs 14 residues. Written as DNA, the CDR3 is TGTGCCAGCAGCCGGGAAGGCGTTAATGAAAAACTGTTTTTT. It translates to CASSREGVNEKLFF.

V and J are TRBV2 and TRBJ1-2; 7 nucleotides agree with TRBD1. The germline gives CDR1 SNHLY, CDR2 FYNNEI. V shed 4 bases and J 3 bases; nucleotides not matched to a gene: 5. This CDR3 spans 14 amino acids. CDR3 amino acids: CASSGQGSHYGYTF. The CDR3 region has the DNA TGTGCCAGCAGTGGACAGGGTTCCCACTATGGCTACACCTTC.

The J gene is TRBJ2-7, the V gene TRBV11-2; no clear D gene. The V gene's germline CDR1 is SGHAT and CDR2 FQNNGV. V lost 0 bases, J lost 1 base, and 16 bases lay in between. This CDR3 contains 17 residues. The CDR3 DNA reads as TGTGCCAGCAGCTTAGATCTATCGGGTCCCCGTTCCTACGAGCAGTACTTC. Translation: CASSLDLSGPRSYEQYF.

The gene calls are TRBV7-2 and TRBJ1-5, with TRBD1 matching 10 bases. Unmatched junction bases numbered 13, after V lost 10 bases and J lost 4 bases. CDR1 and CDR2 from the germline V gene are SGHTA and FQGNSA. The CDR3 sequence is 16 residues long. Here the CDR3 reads CATEVGQGRPNQPQHF. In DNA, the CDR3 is TGTGCCACCGAAGTGGGACAGGGGAGGCCAAATCAGCCCCAGCATTTT.

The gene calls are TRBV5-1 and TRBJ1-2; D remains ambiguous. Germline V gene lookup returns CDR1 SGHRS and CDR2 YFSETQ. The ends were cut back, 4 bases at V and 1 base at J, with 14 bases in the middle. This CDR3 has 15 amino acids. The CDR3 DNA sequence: TGCGCCAGCAGCCAGAAGGGTTGGGATAACTATGGCTACACCTTC. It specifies CASSQKGWDNYGYTF.

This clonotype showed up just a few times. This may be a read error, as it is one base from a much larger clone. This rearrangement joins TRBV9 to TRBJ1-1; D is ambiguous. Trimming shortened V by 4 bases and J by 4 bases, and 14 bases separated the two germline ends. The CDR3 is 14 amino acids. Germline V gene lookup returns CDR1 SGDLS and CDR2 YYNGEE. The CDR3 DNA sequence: TGTGCCAGCAGCCGAGACAACCCAAGCACTGAAGCTTTCTTT. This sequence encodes CASSRDNPSTEAFF. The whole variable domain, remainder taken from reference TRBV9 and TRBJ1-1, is DSGVTQTPKHLITATGQRVTLRCSPRSGDLSVYWYQQSLDQGLQFLIQYYNGEERAKGNILERFSAQQFPDLHSELNLSSLELGDSALYFCASSRDNPSTEAFFGQGTRLTVV.

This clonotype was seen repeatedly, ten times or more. The chain's CDR3 is CASSQANYGYTF. The CDR3 DNA sequence: TGTGCCAGCAGCCAGGCCAACTATGGCTACACCTTC. The chain couples TRBV7-9 to TRBJ1-2, with D hard to call. The germline CDR1 and CDR2 sequences are SEHNR and FQNEAQ (reference sequence). Trimming removed 5 bases from V and 2 bases from J, with 6 bases in between. The CDR3 loop spans 12 amino acids.

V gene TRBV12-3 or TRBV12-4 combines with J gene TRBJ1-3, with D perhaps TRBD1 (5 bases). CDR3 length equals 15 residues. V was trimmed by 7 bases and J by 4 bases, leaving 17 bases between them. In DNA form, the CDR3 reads TGTGCCAGCACCTTGACAGCCAATGCCGGAAACACCATATATTTT. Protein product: CASTLTANAGNTIYF.

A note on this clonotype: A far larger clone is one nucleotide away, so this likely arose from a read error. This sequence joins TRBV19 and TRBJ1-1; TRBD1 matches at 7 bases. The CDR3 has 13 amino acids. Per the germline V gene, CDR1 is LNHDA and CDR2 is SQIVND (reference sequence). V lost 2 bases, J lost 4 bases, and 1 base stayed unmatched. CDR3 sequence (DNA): TGTGCCAGTAGTATAACAGGGGTCACTGAAGCTTTCTTT. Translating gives CASSITGVTEAFF.

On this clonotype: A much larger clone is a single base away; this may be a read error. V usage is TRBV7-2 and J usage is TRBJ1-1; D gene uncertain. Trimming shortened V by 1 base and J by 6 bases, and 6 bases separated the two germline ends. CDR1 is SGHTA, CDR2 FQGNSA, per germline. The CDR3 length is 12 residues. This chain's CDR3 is CASSLEGSEAFF. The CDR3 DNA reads TGTGCCAGCAGCTTAGAGGGATCTGAAGCTTTCTTT.

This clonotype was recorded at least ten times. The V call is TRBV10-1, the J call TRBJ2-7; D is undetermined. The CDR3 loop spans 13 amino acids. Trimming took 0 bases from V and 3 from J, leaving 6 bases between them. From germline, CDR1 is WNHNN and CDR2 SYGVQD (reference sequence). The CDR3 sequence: CASSESWGYEQYF. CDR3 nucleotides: TGCGCCAGCAGTGAGTCTTGGGGCTACGAGCAGTACTTC.